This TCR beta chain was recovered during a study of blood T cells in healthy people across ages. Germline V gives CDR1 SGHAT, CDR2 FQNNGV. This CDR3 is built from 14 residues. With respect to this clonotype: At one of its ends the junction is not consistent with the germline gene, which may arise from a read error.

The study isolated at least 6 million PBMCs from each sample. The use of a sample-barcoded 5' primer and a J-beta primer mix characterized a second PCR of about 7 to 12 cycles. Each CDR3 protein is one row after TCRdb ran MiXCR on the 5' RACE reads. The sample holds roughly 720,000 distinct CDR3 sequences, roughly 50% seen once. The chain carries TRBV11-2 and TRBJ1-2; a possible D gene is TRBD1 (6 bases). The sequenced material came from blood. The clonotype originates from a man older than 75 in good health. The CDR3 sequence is CASSHRETNYGCTF. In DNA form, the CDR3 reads TGTGCCAGCAGCCACAGGGAAACTAACTATGGCTGCACCTTC.